The 11 T cell receptor beta chains below all came from one sample that was sequenced in a study of T cell responses to AZD1222 COVID-19 vaccine. This table comes from immunoSEQ multiplex PCR, and its TCRdb copy is limited to in-frame clones, with some not included. The table lists roughly 200,000 clones, 88% of them singletons. The sample was peripheral blood, taken on day 0 of AZD1222 vaccination. The receptors derive from an adult in good health.

This clone has just a few counts. V gene TRBV7-2 combines with J gene TRBJ1-2; no clear D. Trimming took off 0 bases at V and 8 bases at J, with 7 bases between the two ends. Germline V lookup: CDR1 SGHTA, CDR2 FQGNSA. This CDR3 is built from 12 residues. The DNA of the CDR3 is TGTGCCAGCAGCTTAGCCAGTGGCGGCTACACCTTC. Its protein product is CASSLASGGYTF.

J is TRBJ1-5 and V is TRBV7-2; TRBD1 is a possible D gene (5 bases). The CDR3 is 15 amino acids. V lost 1 base and J lost 6, with 13 bases in between. CDR1 is SGHTA and CDR2 is FQGNSA in the germline V gene. Written as DNA, the CDR3 is TGTGCCAGCAGCTTAGGAGGCCAGGGCACTCAGCCCCAGCATTTT. It specifies CASSLGGQGTQPQHF. The full variable domain, its missing parts supplied by reference TRBV7-2 and TRBJ1-5, is GAGVSQSPSNKVTEKGKDVELRCDPISGHTALYWYRQSLGQGLEFLIYFQGNSAPDKSGLPSDRFSAERTGGSVSTLTIQRTQQEDSAVYLCASSLGGQGTQPQHFGDGTRLSIL.

The chain carries TRBV6-2 or TRBV6-3 and TRBJ2-1; no clear D. The germline gives CDR1 MNHEY, CDR2 SVGEGT. CDR3 length: 13 amino acids. The V end was cut by 4 bases, the J end by 8 bases, with 12 bases between. The CDR3 DNA is TGTGCCAGCAGTTTCACCGCGGCCCATGAGCAGTTCTTC. Protein sequence: CASSFTAAHEQFF.

The rearrangement joins TRBV4-1 to TRBJ2-5, with 10 bases matching TRBD2. V was pared by 0 bases and J by 1 base, with 8 bases of the junction left unmatched. The CDR3 sequence is 18 residues long. CDR1 MGHRA and CDR2 YSYEKL come from the germline V gene. In DNA, the CDR3 is TGCGCCAGCAGCCAAGAGGAGAGACTAGCGGGCCCCCAAGAGACCCAGTACTTC. As protein: CASSQEERLAGPQETQYF.

The chain has TRBV24-1 and TRBJ2-5; no reliable D call. This CDR3 is 14 amino acids long. Between the trimmed V and J ends, which lost 1 base and 5 bases, there was a span of 10 bases. Germline V gene lookup returns CDR1 KGHDR and CDR2 SFDVKD. The CDR3 sequence is CATSDFRPWETQYF. CDR3 coding DNA: TGTGCCACCAGTGATTTCCGGCCTTGGGAGACCCAGTACTTC.

This chain connects TRBV28 to TRBJ1-5; D is uncertain. Between the trimmed V and J ends, which lost 6 bases and 2 bases, there was a span of 8 bases. The CDR3 extends over 13 amino acids. Germline V CDR1 and CDR2: MDHEN, SYDVKM. The CDR3 region has the DNA TGTGCCAGCAGGTCATATGGCAATCAGCCCCAGCATTTT. Translation gives CASRSYGNQPQHF.

This clone occurred a few times. This sequence joins TRBV7-9 and TRBJ1-1; no definite D call. There are 13 residues in the CDR3. CDR1 and CDR2 (germline): SEHNR, FQNEAQ (reference sequence). Trimming left V 1 base short and J 3 bases short, with 6 bases between. The DNA for the CDR3 is TGTGCCAGCAGCTTAGAAGAGGACACTGAAGCTTTCTTT. It yields the protein CASSLEEDTEAFF.

The chain is built from TRBV5-1 and TRBJ2-7; 7 bases align to TRBD2. This CDR3 is 13 amino acids long. Germline V gene data show CDR1 as SGHRS and CDR2 as YFSETQ. The V gene end was trimmed by 3 bases and the J gene end by 2 bases; junction bases not matched to a gene: 2. The CDR3 sequence: CASSYGGAYEQYF. Here the CDR3 DNA reads TGCGCCAGCAGCTATGGGGGGGCCTACGAGCAGTACTTC. The whole variable domain, remainder taken from reference TRBV5-1 and TRBJ2-7, is KAGVTQTPRYLIKTRGQQVTLSCSPISGHRSVSWYQQTPGQGLQFLFEYFSETQRNKGNFPGRFSGRQFSNSRSEMNVSTLELGDSALYLCASSYGGAYEQYFGPGTRLTVT.

This clone has more than one count but fewer than ten. The chain links TRBV7-9 to TRBJ1-2, with TRBD1 identical over 7 bases. The V segment lost 5 bases and the J segment 4 bases; nucleotides outside the gene matches: 13. The CDR3 length is 16 residues. The germline CDR1 and CDR2 sequences are SEHNR and FQNEAQ (reference sequence). This CDR3 reads CASSPGTAKAGYGYTF. As DNA, the CDR3 is TGTGCCAGCAGCCCCGGGACAGCCAAGGCGGGCTATGGCTACACCTTC.

This clone showed up just a few times. V usage is TRBV5-6 and J usage is TRBJ1-6; no reliable D call. V lost 1 base to trimming and J lost 10 bases, with 9 bases between them. The CDR3 has 13 residues. Germline lookup yields CDR1 SGHDT and CDR2 YYEEEE. CDR3 residues: CASSLKARSPLHF. The CDR3 DNA reads as TGTGCCAGCAGCTTGAAAGCCCGATCACCCCTCCACTTT.

The chain combines TRBV18 with TRBJ1-2; D is perhaps TRBD1 (5 bases). The CDR3 contains 15 residues. V dropped 0 bases and J dropped 4 bases, with 12 bases sitting between them. Germline-derived CDR1 and CDR2 are KGHSH and LQKENI. The CDR3 nucleotides read TGTGCCAGCTCACCACCGGGGGTTATCAGCTATGGCTACACCTTC. It translates to CASSPPGVISYGYTF.